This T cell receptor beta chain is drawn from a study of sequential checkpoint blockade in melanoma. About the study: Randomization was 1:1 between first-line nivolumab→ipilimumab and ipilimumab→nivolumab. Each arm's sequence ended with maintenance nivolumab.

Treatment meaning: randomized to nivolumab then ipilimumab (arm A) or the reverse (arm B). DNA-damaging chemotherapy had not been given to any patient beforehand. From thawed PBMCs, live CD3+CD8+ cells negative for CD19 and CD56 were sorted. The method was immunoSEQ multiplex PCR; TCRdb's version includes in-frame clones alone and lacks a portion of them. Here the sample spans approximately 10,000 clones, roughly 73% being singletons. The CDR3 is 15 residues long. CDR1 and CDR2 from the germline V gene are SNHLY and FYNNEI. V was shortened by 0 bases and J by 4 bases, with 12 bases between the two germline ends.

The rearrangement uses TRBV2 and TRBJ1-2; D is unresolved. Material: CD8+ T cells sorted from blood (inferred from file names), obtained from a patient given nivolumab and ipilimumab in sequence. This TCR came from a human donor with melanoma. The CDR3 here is CASSEALLLAYGYTF. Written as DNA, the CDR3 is TGTGCCAGCAGTGAAGCGCTTCTGTTGGCCTATGGCTACACCTTC.